Given below is one TCR beta chain in context. As yet, its antigen is unknown. Repertoires were generated with immunoSEQ multiplex PCR, while TCRdb's copy carries only in-frame clones and drops some. The sample includes about 97,000 clones, about 96% of them seen just once. These data originate in a study of T cells in pancreatic ductal adenocarcinoma. Study results and caveats: Tumors hold more CD45RO+ effector T cells, which may bias toward lower diversity. Blood clonality (roughly 0.072) did not differ significantly from tumor (about 0.12).

The selected patients with pancreatic ductal adenocarcinoma had surgery but no neoadjuvant therapy. Trimming removed 1 base at V and 0 bases at J, with 5 bases between. The germline V gene encodes CDR1 SGHAT and CDR2 FQNNGV. The CDR3 sequence is 14 residues long. The chain employs TRBV11-2 and TRBJ2-3; D unclear. The sequence was collected from a human donor with pancreatic ductal adenocarcinoma. The sequenced sample was PBMCs. The CDR3 region has the DNA TGTGCCAGCAGCTTAGTAACAAGCACAGATACGCAGTATTTT. It specifies CASSLVTSTDTQYF. The full variable domain, completed using reference TRBV11-2 and TRBJ2-3, is EAGVAQSPRYKIIEKRQSVAFWCNPISGHATLYWYQQILGQGPKLLIQFQNNGVVDDSQLPKDRFSAERLKGVDSTLKIQPAKLEDSAVYLCASSLVTSTDTQYFGPGTRLTVL.